These T cell receptor beta chains were read from a single sample in a study of T cell changes during pregnancy in multiple sclerosis. Repertoires were generated with immunoSEQ multiplex PCR, while TCRdb's copy carries only in-frame clones and drops some. The data show approximately 100,000 clones, roughly nine tenths seen once. Source: peripheral blood, taken after pregnancy. The receptors originated from a female donor in good health, enrolled as a control in a pregnancy study. CDR3s include the opening cysteine and the closing phenylalanine or tryptophan. The D gene is left open where the match is weak. Only part of the rows carry a size: once, few, many, or a class if the clone is expanded.

TGCGCCAGCAGCCGGGCACTAGATAACAATGAGCAGTTCTTC CASSRALDNNEQFF NA TRBV4-1 once TRBJ2-1
TGTGCCAGCAAAGGTGATGGACAGAACACTGAAGCTTTCTTT CASKGDGQNTEAFF NA TRBV2 few TRBJ1-1
TGTGCCAGCAGGGCAGGACAGGACAATCAGCCCCAGCATTTT CASRAGQDNQPQHF TRBD1 TRBV6-5 NA TRBJ1-5
TGTGCCAGCAGCTTAGGTGGGAGCACCGGGGAGCTGTTTTTT CASSLGGSTGELFF NA TRBV11-3 NA TRBJ2-2
TGTGCCAGCAGCCTGGACAGGGGGCGGACTGAAGCTTTCTTT CASSLDRGRTEAFF TRBD1 TRBV2 NA TRBJ1-1
TGTGCCATCAGTGAGCCCCAGCGGGGTTACTACGAGCAGTACTTC CAISEPQRGYYEQYF TRBD2 TRBV10-3 NA TRBJ2-7
TGTGCCAGTAGTATAAGGGCAGGGGGTGCCCCAGTTGAAGCTTTCTTT CASSIRAGGAPVEAFF TRBD1 TRBV19 few TRBJ1-1
TGTGCCACACGGACAGGGGACTATGGCTACACCTTC CATRTGDYGYTF TRBD1 TRBV10-3 NA TRBJ1-2
TGTGCCAGCAGCCCTCCCGGGGGGACTGAAGCTTTCTTT CASSPPGGTEAFF NA TRBV5-6 NA TRBJ1-1
TGTGCCAGCAGCGTAGAAACAGGACCCTATGGCTACACCTTC CASSVETGPYGYTF NA TRBV9 NA TRBJ1-2
TGTGCCAGCAGTGAAGGCTTTGGCTCTCCGAACACTGAAGCTTTCTTT CASSEGFGSPNTEAFF NA TRBV6-1 NA TRBJ1-1
TGTGCCAGCAGTGAAGGGCCGGGGGGCTACGAGCAGTACTTC CASSEGPGGYEQYF TRBD2 TRBV6-1 NA TRBJ2-7
TGTGCCAGCAGTGAAAGGATACTAGCGGGATCCGAGCAGTACTTC CASSERILAGSEQYF TRBD2 TRBV6-1 few TRBJ2-7
TGTGCCAGCAGGCTAGCGGGAAGGAGGCGCGTTAACGAGCAGTACTTC CASRLAGRRRVNEQYF TRBD2 TRBV11-2 NA TRBJ2-7
TGTGCCAGCAGTTCGGGACTGAATGCCGGGGAGCTGTTTTTT CASSSGLNAGELFF NA TRBV27 once TRBJ2-2
TGTGCTAGCAGCAAAGACGGCGGTATCACAGATACGCAGTATTTT CASSKDGGITDTQYF NA TRBV7-7 NA TRBJ2-3
TGTGCCGCCCTTCTGATCAGGGGTTATGGCTACACCTTC CAALLIRGYGYTF NA TRBV18 few TRBJ1-2
TGTGCCTGGACCATAGGGGCTAGCGGGGGGCTGGAGACCCAGTACTTC CAWTIGASGGLETQYF TRBD2 TRBV30 NA TRBJ2-5
TGTGCCAGCAGCCTAGGCGGGAGGAGGGATGAGCAGTTCTTC CASSLGGRRDEQFF TRBD2 TRBV7-9 once TRBJ2-1
TGTGCCAGCAGCTTCGGTGAAGCCAAAAACATTCAGTACTTC CASSFGEAKNIQYF NA TRBV7-9 NA TRBJ2-4
TGTGCCAGCAGCTTGACTAGGCTAGCGGGGGTCAATGAGCAGTTCTTC CASSLTRLAGVNEQFF TRBD2 TRBV11-2 NA TRBJ2-1
TGTGCCAGCAGCTGGGCCGGTGGTCGGCAGCCCCAGCATTTT CASSWAGGRQPQHF NA TRBV5-6 NA TRBJ1-5
TGTGCCATAAGCCAGGGGGCGGCCACTGAAGCTTTCTTT CAISQGAATEAFF TRBD1 TRBV30 NA TRBJ1-1
TGTGCCAGCAGTCCAGGGGGCCAAAGCTATGGCTACACCTTC CASSPGGQSYGYTF TRBD1 TRBV27 NA TRBJ1-2
TGTGCCAGCAGTGAAAACGAAGACAGGACCTACGAGCAGTACTTC CASSENEDRTYEQYF NA TRBV2 NA TRBJ2-7
TGTGCCAGCAGTTACCTCGAAGAGACCCAGTACTTC CASSYLEETQYF NA TRBV6-5 NA TRBJ2-5
TGTGCCAGCAGTGCCTCCGGGGGGCCAGATACGCAGTATTTT CASSASGGPDTQYF NA TRBV6-4 NA TRBJ2-3
TGTGCCAGCAGCTCCCTAGCGGGGGGGCCGGGGGGCCCCCAAGAGACCCAGTACTTC CASSSLAGGPGGPQETQYF TRBD2 TRBV2 NA TRBJ2-5
TGTGCCAGCAGGGCACAGGGGCGGGTCACTGAAGCTTTCTTT CASRAQGRVTEAFF TRBD1 TRBV6-5 NA TRBJ1-1
TGTGCCAGCAGTTACTCGTGGCGGGGGCATGAGCAGTTCTTC CASSYSWRGHEQFF NA TRBV6-6 NA TRBJ2-1
TGTGCCAGCAGAAGGGCCCAACTAGCGGGGGGCTACAATGAGCAGTTCTTC CASRRAQLAGGYNEQFF TRBD2 TRBV28 NA TRBJ2-1
TGTGCCAGTAGTATTTTGGCTCCAAAATATTCAGGGGGCGAAACTGAAGCTTTCTTT CASSILAPKYSGGETEAFF TRBD1 TRBV19 NA TRBJ1-1
TGTGCCAGCAGCGGAGTCCTACAGGGTCCGGGCGAGCAGTACTTC CASSGVLQGPGEQYF NA TRBV2 NA TRBJ2-7
TGTGCCAGTAGCACCGCCGGGACAGCAAATGAAAAACTGTTTTTT CASSTAGTANEKLFF TRBD1 TRBV19 NA TRBJ1-4
TGTGCCAGCAGTGAAGAGGTGAGGGGGAGGGCCGTAACAGATACGCAGTATTTT CASSEEVRGRAVTDTQYF NA TRBV2 NA TRBJ2-3
TGTGCCAGCAGTTTATCTGGGTTCAACTACCGGGAGGAGACCCAGTACTTC CASSLSGFNYREETQYF NA TRBV27 NA TRBJ2-5
TGTGCCAGCACCCGGGACAGGAGTCAGCCCCAGCATTTT CASTRDRSQPQHF TRBD1 TRBV2 NA TRBJ1-5
TGTGCCATCAGAGACCCCAGGGTGGTCGAGCAGTACTTC CAIRDPRVVEQYF NA TRBV10-3 NA TRBJ2-7
TGTGCCAGCAGTTACGCAAACCCGGGACAGGGAGGCGGCTACACCTTC CASSYANPGQGGGYTF TRBD1 TRBV6-5 NA TRBJ1-2
TGCGCCAGCAGCTTGGATCAGAACAATCAGCCCCAGCATTTT CASSLDQNNQPQHF NA TRBV5-1 NA TRBJ1-5
TGTGCCAGCAGGCCCGCGGGAGGCACTGAAGCTTTCTTT CASRPAGGTEAFF NA TRBV28 NA TRBJ1-1
TGTGCCAGTAGTGTCCAGCGGGGGGCCGTCGACAATGAGCAGTTCTTC CASSVQRGAVDNEQFF TRBD2 TRBV19 NA TRBJ2-1
TGTGCCAGTAAGGTGCGGAAAACCACAGATACGCAGTATTTT CASKVRKTTDTQYF NA TRBV19 NA TRBJ2-3
TGCGCCAGCAGCCCTACCGCACAGTACGAGCAGTACTTC CASSPTAQYEQYF NA TRBV5-1 NA TRBJ2-7
TGTGCCATCAGTGGCGGCTCCTACAATGAGCAGTTCTTC CAISGGSYNEQFF NA TRBV10-3 NA TRBJ2-1
TGTGCCAGCAGTTACGGGGGAGGGACTGAAGCTTTCTTT CASSYGGGTEAFF NA TRBV6-5 NA TRBJ1-1
TGTGCCAGCAGCTCTCGACTGCCGGGAGCCGGTGAGCAGTTCTTC CASSSRLPGAGEQFF NA TRBV7-9 few TRBJ2-1
TGTGCCAGCAGCTTAGTTACCGGGACTAGCGGGGTAGGTGAGCAGTTCTTC CASSLVTGTSGVGEQFF TRBD2 TRBV11-3 NA TRBJ2-1
TGCGCCAGCAGCCCCCCCGGACAATACTCTGGAAACACCATATATTTT CASSPPGQYSGNTIYF NA TRBV5-1 NA TRBJ1-3
TGTGCCAGCAGCCGGGACTCAACGACAAGAGGGGATGAGCAGTTCTTC CASSRDSTTRGDEQFF NA TRBV5-4 NA TRBJ2-1
TGTGCCAGCAGAGGACTAGCGAAGGAGCAGTTCTTC CASRGLAKEQFF TRBD2 TRBV2 NA TRBJ2-1
TGTGCCAGCAGTGAATTAACCGGGGATCCCTACAATGAGCAGTTCTTC CASSELTGDPYNEQFF NA TRBV6-1 medium-sized TRBJ2-1
TGTGCCAGCAGCTACGACAGGAACAATCAGCCCCAGCATTTT CASSYDRNNQPQHF NA TRBV6-1 NA TRBJ1-5
TGTGCCAGCAGCCAACAGGGGGGGGTCTACGAGCAGTACTTC CASSQQGGVYEQYF NA TRBV28 NA TRBJ2-7
TGTGCCAGTAGTACAGGGTCCTACGGATATGGCTACACCTTC CASSTGSYGYGYTF NA TRBV19 NA TRBJ1-2
TGTGCCAGCAGTTACTTACGGACAGGAGGCCATGAGCAGTTCTTC CASSYLRTGGHEQFF TRBD1 TRBV6-5 NA TRBJ2-1
TGTGCCAGCAGTCCCCCCAAACTCTACAATGAGCAGTTCTTC CASSPPKLYNEQFF NA TRBV27 NA TRBJ2-1